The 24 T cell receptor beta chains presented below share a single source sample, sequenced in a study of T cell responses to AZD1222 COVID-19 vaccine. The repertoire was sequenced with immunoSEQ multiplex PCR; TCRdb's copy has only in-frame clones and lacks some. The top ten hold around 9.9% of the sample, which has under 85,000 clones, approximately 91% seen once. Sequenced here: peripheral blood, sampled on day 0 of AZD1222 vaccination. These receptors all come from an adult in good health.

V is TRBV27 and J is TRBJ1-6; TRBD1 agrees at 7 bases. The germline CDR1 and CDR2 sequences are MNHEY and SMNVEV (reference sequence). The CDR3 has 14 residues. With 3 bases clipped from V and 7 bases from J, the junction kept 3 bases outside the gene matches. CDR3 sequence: CASSFGTVNSPLHF. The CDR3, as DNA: TGTGCCAGCAGTTTCGGGACAGTCAATTCACCCCTCCACTTT.

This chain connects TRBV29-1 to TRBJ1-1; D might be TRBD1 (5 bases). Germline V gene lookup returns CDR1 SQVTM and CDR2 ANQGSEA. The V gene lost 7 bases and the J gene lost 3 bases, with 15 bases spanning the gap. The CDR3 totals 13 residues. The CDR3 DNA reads TGCAGCGAAGCCAGGCAGGGTGACACTGAAGCTTTCTTT. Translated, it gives CSEARQGDTEAFF.

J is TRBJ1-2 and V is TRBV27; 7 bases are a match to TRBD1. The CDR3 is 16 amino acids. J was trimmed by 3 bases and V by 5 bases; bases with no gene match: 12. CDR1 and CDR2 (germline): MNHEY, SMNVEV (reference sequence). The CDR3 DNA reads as TGTGCCAGCAGTCCCACTGGGGTCGGGACAGACTATGGCTACACCTTC. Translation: CASSPTGVGTDYGYTF.

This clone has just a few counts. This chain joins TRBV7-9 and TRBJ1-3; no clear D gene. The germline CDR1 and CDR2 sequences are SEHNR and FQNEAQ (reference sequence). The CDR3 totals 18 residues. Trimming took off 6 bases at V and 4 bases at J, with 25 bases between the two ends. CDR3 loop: CASRRLPGLVRGGNTIYF. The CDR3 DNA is TGTGCCAGCAGACGACTTCCGGGCCTCGTACGAGGAGGAAACACCATATATTTT.

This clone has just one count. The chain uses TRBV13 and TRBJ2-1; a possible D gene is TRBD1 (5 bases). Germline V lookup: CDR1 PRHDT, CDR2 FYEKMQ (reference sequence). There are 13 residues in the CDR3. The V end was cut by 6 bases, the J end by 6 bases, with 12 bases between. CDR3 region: CASRLQGGNEQFF. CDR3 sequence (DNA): TGTGCCAGCAGACTCCAGGGCGGCAATGAGCAGTTCTTC.

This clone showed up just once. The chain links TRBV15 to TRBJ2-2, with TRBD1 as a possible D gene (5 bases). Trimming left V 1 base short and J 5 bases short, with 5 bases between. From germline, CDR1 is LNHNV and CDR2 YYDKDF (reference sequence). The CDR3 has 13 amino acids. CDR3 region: CATSRAGTGELFF. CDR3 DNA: TGTGCCACCAGCAGAGCAGGGACCGGGGAGCTGTTTTTT.

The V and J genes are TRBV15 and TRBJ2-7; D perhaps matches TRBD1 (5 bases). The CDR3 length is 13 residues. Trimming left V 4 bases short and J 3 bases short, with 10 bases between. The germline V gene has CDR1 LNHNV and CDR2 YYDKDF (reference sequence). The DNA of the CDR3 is TGTGCCACCAGCACCCAGGGATACTACGAGCAGTACTTC. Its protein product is CATSTQGYYEQYF.

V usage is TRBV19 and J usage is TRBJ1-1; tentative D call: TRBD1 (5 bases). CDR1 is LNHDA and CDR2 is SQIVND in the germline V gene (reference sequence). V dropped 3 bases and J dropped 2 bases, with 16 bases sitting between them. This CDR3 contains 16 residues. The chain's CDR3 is CASSIQRGTVNTEAFF. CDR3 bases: TGTGCCAGTAGTATCCAAAGGGGAACAGTAAACACTGAAGCTTTCTTT.

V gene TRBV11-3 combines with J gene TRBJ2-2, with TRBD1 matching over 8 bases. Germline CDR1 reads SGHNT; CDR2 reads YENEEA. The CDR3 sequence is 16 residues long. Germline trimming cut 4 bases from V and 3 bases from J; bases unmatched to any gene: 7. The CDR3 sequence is CASSSGQGTDTGELFF. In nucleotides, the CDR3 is TGTGCCAGCAGCTCCGGACAGGGAACGGACACCGGGGAGCTGTTTTTT.

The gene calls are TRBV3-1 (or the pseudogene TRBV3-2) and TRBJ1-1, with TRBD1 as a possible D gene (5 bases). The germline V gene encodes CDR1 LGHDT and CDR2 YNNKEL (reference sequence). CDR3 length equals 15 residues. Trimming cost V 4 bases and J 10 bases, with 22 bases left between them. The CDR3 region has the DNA TGTGCCAGCAGCCTGTTCGGAGGGGCGTTAAGTCCAGCTTTCTTT. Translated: CASSLFGGALSPAFF.

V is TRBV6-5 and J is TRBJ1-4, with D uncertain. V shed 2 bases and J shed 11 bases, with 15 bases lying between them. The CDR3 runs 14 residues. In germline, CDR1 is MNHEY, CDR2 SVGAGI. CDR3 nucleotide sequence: TGTGCCAGCAGTTACGGGCGTTACCGGCTGAAACTGTTTTTT. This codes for CASSYGRYRLKLFF.

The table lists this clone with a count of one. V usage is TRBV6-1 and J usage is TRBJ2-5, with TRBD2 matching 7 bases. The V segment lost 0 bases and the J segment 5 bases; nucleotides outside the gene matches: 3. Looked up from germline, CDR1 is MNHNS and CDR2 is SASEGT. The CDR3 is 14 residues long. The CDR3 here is CASSEAFGGETQYF. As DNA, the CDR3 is TGTGCCAGCAGTGAAGCGTTCGGGGGGGAGACCCAGTACTTC.

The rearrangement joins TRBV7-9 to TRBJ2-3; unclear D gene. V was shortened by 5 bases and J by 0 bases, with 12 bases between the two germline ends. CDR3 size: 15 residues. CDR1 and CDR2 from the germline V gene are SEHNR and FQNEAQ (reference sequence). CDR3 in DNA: TGTGCCAGCAGCATTAGTTTAGGTAGCACAGATACGCAGTATTTT. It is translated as CASSISLGSTDTQYF.

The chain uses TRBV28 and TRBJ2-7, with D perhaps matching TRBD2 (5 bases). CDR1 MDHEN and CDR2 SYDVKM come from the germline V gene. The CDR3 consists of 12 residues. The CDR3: CASAVGSRQLDV. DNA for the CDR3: TGTGCCTCAGCAGTTGGGAGTCGGCAATTGGACGTC.

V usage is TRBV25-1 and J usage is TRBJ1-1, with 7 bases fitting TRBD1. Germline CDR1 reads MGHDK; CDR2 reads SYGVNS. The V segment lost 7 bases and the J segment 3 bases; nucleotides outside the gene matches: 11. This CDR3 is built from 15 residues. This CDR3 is CASNPPGGGHTEAFF. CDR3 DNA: TGTGCCAGCAATCCTCCAGGGGGAGGGCACACTGAAGCTTTCTTT.

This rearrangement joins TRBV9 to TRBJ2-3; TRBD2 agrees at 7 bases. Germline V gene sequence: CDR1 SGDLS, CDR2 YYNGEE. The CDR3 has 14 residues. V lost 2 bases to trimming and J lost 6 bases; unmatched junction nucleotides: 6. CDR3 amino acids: CASSVSGAGDTQYF. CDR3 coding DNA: TGTGCCAGCAGCGTGAGCGGGGCGGGGGATACGCAGTATTTT.

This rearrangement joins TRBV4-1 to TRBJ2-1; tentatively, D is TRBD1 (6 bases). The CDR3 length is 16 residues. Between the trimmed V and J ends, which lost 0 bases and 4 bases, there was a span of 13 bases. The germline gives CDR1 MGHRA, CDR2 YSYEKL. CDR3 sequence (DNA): TGCGCCAGCAGCCAAGAATGGGGACACCTTTACAATGAGCAGTTCTTC. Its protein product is CASSQEWGHLYNEQFF.

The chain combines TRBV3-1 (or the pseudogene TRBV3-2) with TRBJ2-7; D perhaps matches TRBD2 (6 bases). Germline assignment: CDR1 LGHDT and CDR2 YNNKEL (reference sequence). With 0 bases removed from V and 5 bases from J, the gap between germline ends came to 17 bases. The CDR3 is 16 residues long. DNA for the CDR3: TGTGCCAGCAGCCAAGAACTAGTGGGAGGTTCTGACGAGCAGTACTTC. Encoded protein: CASSQELVGGSDEQYF.

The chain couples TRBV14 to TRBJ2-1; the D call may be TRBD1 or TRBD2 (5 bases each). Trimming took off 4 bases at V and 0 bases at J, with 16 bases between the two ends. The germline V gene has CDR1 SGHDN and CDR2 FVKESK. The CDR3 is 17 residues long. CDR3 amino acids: CASSPRGAFSSYNEQFF. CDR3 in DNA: TGTGCCAGCAGCCCCCGAGGGGCATTCAGCTCCTACAATGAGCAGTTCTTC.

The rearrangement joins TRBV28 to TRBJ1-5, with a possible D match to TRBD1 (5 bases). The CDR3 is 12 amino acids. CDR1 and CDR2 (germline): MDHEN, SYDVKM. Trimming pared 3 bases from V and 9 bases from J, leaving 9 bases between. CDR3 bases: TGTGCCAGCAGTTTCCCCCAGGGGCCCCAGCATTTT. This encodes CASSFPQGPQHF.

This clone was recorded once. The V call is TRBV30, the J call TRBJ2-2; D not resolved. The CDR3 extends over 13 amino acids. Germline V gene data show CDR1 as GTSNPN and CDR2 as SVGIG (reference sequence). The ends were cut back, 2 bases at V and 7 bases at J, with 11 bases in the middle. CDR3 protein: CAWSRRVGGELFF. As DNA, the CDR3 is TGTGCCTGGAGTAGGAGAGTCGGCGGGGAGCTGTTTTTT.

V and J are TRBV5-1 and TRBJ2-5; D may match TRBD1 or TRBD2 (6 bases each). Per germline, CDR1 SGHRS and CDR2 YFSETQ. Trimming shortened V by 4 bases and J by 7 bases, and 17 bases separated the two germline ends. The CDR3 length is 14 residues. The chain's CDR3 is CASSQQGGYTTQYF. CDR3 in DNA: TGCGCCAGCAGCCAACAGGGAGGATATACGACCCAGTACTTC.

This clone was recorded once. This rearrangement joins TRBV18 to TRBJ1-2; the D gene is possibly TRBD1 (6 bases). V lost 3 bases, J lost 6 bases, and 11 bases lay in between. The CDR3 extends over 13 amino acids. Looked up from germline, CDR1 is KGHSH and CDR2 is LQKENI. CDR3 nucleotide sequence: TGTGCCAGCTCACCCCTGACAGGAGATGGCTACACCTTC. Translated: CASSPLTGDGYTF.

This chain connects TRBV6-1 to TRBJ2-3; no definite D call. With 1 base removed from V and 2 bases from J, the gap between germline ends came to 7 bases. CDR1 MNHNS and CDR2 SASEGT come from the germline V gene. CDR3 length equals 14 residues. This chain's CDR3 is CASSEVTLTDTQYF. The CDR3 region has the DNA TGTGCCAGCAGTGAAGTTACTCTCACAGATACGCAGTATTTT.